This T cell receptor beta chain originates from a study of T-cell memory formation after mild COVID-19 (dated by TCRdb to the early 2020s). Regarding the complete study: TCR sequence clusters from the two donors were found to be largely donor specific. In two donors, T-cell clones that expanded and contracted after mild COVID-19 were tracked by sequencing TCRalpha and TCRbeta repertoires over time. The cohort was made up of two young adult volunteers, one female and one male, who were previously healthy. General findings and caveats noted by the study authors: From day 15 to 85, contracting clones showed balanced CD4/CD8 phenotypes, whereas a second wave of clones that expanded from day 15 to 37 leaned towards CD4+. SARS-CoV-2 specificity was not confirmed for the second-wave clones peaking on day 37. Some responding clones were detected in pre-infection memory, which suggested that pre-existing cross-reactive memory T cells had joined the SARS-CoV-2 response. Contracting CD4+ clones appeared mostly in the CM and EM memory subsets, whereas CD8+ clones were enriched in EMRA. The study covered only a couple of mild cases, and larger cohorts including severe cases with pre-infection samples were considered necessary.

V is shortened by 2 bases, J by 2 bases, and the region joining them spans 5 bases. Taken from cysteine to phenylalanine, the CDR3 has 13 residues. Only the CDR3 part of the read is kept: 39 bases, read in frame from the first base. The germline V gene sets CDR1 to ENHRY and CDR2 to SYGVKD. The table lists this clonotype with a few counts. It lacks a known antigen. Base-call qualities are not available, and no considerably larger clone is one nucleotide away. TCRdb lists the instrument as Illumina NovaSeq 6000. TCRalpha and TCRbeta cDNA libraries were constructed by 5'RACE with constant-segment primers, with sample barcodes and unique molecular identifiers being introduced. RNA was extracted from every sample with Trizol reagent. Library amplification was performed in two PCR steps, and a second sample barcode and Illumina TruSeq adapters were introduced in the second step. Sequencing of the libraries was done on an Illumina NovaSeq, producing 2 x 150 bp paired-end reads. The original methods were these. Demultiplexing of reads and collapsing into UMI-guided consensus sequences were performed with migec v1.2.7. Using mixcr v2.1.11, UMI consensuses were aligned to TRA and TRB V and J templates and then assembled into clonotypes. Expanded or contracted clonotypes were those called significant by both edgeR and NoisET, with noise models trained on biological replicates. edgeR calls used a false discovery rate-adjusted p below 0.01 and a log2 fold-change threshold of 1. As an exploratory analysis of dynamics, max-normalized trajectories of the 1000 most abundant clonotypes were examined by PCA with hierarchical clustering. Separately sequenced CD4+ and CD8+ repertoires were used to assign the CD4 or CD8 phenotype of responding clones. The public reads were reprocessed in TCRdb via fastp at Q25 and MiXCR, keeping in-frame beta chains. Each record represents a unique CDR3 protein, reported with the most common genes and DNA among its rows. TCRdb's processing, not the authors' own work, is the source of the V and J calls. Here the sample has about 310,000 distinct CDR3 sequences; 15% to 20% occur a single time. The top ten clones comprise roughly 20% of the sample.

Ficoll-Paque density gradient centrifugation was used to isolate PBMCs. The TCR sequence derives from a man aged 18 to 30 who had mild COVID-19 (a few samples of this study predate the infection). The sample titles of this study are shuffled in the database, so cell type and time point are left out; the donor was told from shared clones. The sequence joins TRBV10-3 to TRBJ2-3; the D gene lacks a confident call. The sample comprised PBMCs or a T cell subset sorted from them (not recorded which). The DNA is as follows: TGTGCCATCAGTGAGGCTAACACAGATACGCAGTATTTT. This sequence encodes CAISEANTDTQYF.